A selection of T cell receptor beta chains follows, all from one sample in a study of Graves' ophthalmopathy and Graves' hyperthyroidism. MiXCR was run by TCRdb on the multiplex PCR reads, yielding one entry per CDR3 protein. The data show 500,000 to 700,000 distinct CDR3 sequences, under 45% seen once. Sequencing was done on a sample of peripheral blood or thyroid tissue (not recorded which). The receptor source for this set is an adult man with Graves' hyperthyroidism. The CDR3 runs from the conserved cysteine through the conserved F or W. A D gene is named only where the DNA matches it firmly.

d_gene,v_gene,j_gene,CDR3aa
.,TRBV2,TRBJ1-2,CASHPGAEDGYTF
.,TRBV7-2,TRBJ1-5,CASSLDSAYQPQHF
TRBD1,TRBV5-5,TRBJ1-2,CASSLGQGPGYTF
.,TRBV15,TRBJ1-1,CATSGSMNTEAFF
.,TRBV25-1,TRBJ2-7,CASSATGATSYEQYF
.,TRBV11-3,TRBJ1-1,CASNVGGSRNTEAFF
.,TRBV7-2,TRBJ2-7,CASSSDWTGEQYF
TRBD1,TRBV2,TRBJ1-2,CASSVSGQGNYGYTF
TRBD1,TRBV5-8,TRBJ2-7,CASSLRTGTYEQYF
.,TRBV5-8,TRBJ2-2,CASSLGRVGTGELFF
TRBD1,TRBV25-1,TRBJ2-5,CASSESGQGSRETQYF
.,TRBV9,TRBJ1-1,CASSPRGETEAFF
TRBD1,TRBV29-1,TRBJ2-4,CSVEDPRTGGYF